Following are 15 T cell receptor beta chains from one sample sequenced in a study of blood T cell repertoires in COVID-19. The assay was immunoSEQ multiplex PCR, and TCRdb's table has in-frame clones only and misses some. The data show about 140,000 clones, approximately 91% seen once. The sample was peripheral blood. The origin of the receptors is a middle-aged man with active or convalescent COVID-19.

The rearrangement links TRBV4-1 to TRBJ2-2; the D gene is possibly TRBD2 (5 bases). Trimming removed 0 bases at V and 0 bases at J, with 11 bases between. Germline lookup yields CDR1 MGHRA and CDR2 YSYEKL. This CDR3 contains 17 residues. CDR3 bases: TGCGCCAGCAGCCAAGATTCGGCCGGGGCGAACACCGGGGAGCTGTTTTTT. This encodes CASSQDSAGANTGELFF.

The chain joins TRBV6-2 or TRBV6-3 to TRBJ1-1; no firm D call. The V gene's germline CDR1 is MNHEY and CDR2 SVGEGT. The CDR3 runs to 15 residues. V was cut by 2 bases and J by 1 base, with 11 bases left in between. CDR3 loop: CASSYNGRRNTEAFF. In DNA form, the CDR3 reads TGTGCCAGCAGTTACAACGGGAGAAGGAACACTGAAGCTTTCTTT.

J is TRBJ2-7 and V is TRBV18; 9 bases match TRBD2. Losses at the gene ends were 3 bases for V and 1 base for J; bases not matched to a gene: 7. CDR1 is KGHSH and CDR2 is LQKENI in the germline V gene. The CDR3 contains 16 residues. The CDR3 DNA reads TGTGCCAGCTCACCGGGACTAGCCACAATGTCCTACGAGCAGTACTTC. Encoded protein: CASSPGLATMSYEQYF.

The CDR3 here is CASRGHVNTGELFF. CDR3 nucleotide sequence: TGTGCCAGTAGGGGACATGTGAACACCGGGGAGCTGTTTTTT. This sequence joins TRBV19 and TRBJ2-2, with D maybe TRBD1 (6 bases). Germline loops: CDR1 LNHDA, CDR2 SQIVND (reference sequence). V lost 6 bases and J 1 base, leaving 9 bases between the germline ends. This CDR3 has 14 residues.

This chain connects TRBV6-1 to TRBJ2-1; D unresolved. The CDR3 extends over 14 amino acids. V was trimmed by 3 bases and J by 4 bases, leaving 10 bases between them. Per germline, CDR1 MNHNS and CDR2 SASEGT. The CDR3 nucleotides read TGTGCCAGCAGTGAGACATACCCTTACAATGAGCAGTTCTTC. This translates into CASSETYPYNEQFF.

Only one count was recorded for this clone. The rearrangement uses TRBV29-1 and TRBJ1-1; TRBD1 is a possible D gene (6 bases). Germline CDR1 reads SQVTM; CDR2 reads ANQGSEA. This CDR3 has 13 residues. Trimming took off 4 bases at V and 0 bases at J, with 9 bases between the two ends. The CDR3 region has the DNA TGCAGCGTTGTCCGACAGGTGAACACTGAAGCTTTCTTT. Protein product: CSVVRQVNTEAFF.

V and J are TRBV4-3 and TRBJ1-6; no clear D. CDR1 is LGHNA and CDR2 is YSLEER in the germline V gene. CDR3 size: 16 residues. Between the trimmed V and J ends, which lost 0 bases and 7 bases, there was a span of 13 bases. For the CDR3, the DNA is TGCGCCAGCAGCCAAGAGTTCCACAGCGGAAATTCACCCCTCCACTTT. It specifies CASSQEFHSGNSPLHF.

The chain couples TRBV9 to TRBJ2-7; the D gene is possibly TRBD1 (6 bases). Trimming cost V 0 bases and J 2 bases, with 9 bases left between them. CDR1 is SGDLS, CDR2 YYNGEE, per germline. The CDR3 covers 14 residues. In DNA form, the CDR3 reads TGTGCCAGCAGCGTAGATCAGGGGCCCTACGAGCAGTACTTC. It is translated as CASSVDQGPYEQYF.

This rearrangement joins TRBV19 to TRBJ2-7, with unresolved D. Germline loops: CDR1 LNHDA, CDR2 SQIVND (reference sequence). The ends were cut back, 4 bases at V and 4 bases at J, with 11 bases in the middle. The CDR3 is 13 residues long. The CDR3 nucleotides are TGTGCCAGTAGTACACCAGATAATTACGAGCAGTACTTC. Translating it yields CASSTPDNYEQYF.

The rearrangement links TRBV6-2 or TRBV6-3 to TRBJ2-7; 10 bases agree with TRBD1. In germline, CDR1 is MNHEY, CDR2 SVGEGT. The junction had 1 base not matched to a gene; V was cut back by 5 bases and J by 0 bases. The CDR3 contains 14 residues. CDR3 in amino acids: CASSRTGGSYEQYF. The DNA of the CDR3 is TGTGCCAGCAGTCGGACAGGGGGCTCCTACGAGCAGTACTTC.

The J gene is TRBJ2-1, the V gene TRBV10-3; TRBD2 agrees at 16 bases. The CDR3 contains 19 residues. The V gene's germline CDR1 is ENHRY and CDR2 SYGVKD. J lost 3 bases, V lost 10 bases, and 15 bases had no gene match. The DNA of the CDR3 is TGTGCCACTCGGGGTCCCGGGACTAGCGGGAGGGCCGACTACAATGAGCAGTTCTTC. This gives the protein CATRGPGTSGRADYNEQFF.

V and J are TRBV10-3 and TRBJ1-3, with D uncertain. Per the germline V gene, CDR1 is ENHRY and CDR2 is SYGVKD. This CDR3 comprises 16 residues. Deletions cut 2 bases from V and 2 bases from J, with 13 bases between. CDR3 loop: CAISEIFGSAGNTIYF. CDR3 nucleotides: TGTGCCATCAGTGAGATTTTCGGGTCTGCTGGAAACACCATATATTTT.

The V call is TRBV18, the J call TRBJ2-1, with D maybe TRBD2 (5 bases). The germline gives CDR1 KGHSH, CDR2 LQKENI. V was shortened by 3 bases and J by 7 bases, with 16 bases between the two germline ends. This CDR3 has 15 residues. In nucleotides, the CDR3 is TGTGCCAGCTCACCCCGGACTTCGATGAGTAATGAGCAGTTCTTC. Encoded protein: CASSPRTSMSNEQFF.

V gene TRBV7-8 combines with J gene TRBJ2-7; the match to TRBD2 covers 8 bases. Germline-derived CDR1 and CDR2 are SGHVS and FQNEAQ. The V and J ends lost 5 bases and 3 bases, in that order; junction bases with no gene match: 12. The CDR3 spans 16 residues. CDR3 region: CASSPRMGLGLYEQYF. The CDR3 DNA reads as TGTGCCAGCAGCCCGAGGATGGGACTAGGACTCTACGAGCAGTACTTC.

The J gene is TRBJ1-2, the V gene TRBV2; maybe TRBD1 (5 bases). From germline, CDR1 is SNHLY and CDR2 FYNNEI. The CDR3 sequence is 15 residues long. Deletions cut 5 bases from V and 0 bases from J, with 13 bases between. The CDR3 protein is CASSPRRQPNYGYTF. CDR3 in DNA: TGTGCCAGCAGTCCTCGAAGACAGCCTAACTATGGCTACACCTTC.